This TCR beta chain came from a study of blood T cell repertoires in COVID-19. Using immunoSEQ multiplex PCR, the repertoire was profiled, and TCRdb retains in-frame clones only, with some absent. The sample holds some 75,000 clones, approximately 80% seen once. The CDR3 is made up of 15 amino acids. Germline CDR1 is SQVTM and CDR2 is ANQGSEA. Trimming removed 1 base at V and 5 bases at J, with 15 bases between. The chain combines TRBV29-1 with TRBJ2-1; a possible D gene is TRBD1 (6 bases). Material: peripheral blood. This receptor was identified in a man aged 45 to 65 with COVID-19, enrolled during active disease. As DNA, the CDR3 is TGCAGCGTTGAAGTCGGGGCAGGGGCGGACAATGAGCAGTTCTTC. Translating gives CSVEVGAGADNEQFF.